Listed below are T cell receptor beta chains from one sample, sequenced in a study of identical twins. TCRdb reprocessed the 5' RACE reads with MiXCR, giving one entry per CDR3 protein. In the table there are around 1.7 million distinct CDR3 sequences, around 29% of which are singletons. The sample consisted of cord blood. Receptor source: a newborn girl in good health. Both conserved end residues are part of each CDR3. The order of the fields is clone size, D gene, V gene, J gene, CDR3 protein, CDR3 DNA. A D gene is named only where the DNA matches it firmly. Size tells how often a clone was seen (once, few, many) or the class of an expanded clone, and some rows leave it out.

abundance: few
d_gene: -
v_gene: TRBV27
j_gene: TRBJ2-7
CDR3aa: CASSFSVYNEQYF
CDR3nt: TGTGCCAGCAGTTTCTCGGTTTACAATGAGCAGTACTTC

abundance: -
d_gene: TRBD1
v_gene: TRBV5-1
j_gene: TRBJ2-1
CDR3aa: CASSDTGVYNEQFF
CDR3nt: TGCGCCAGCAGCGACACAGGGGTCTACAATGAGCAGTTCTTC

abundance: -
d_gene: -
v_gene: TRBV20-1
j_gene: TRBJ2-3
CDR3aa: CSARQRTSTDTQYF
CDR3nt: TGCAGTGCTAGACAGAGGACTAGCACAGATACGCAGTATTTT

abundance: -
d_gene: -
v_gene: TRBV5-1
j_gene: TRBJ1-1
CDR3aa: CASSPSQGNTEAFF
CDR3nt: TGTGCCAGCAGCCCCTCTCAGGGGAACACTGAAGCTTTCTTT

abundance: few
d_gene: -
v_gene: TRBV6-5
j_gene: TRBJ2-5
CDR3aa: CASSPLPPGLRQYF
CDR3nt: TGTGCCAGCAGTCCCCTCCCTCCAGGGCTGAGACAGTACTTC

abundance: -
d_gene: -
v_gene: TRBV6-6
j_gene: TRBJ2-6
CDR3aa: CANSYSRGGANVLTF
CDR3nt: TGTGCCAACAGTTACTCCAGGGGTGGGGCCAACGTCCTGACTTTC

abundance: -
d_gene: -
v_gene: TRBV28
j_gene: TRBJ2-5
CDR3aa: CASSPPLGLWETQYF
CDR3nt: TGTGCCAGCAGTCCACCATTAGGGCTGTGGGAGACCCAGTACTTC

abundance: -
d_gene: TRBD1
v_gene: TRBV6-5
j_gene: TRBJ1-2
CDR3aa: CASSYRQGHYGYTF
CDR3nt: TGTGCCAGCAGTTACCGACAGGGACACTATGGCTACACCTTC

abundance: -
d_gene: TRBD2
v_gene: TRBV20-1
j_gene: TRBJ2-5
CDR3aa: CSASHGTSGRAGANEQYF
CDR3nt: TGCAGTGCTAGTCACGGGACTAGCGGGAGGGCCGGGGCCAATGAGCAGTACTTC

abundance: -
d_gene: -
v_gene: TRBV28
j_gene: TRBJ2-5
CDR3aa: CASRLPPWEQYF
CDR3nt: TGTGCCAGCAGGCTACCCCCGTGGGAGCAGTACTTC

abundance: few
d_gene: TRBD1
v_gene: TRBV10-3
j_gene: TRBJ2-5
CDR3aa: CAIGSRGLETRYF
CDR3nt: TGTGCCATCGGGTCTAGGGGGCTTGAGACCCGGTACTTC

abundance: -
d_gene: TRBD2
v_gene: TRBV12-3/TRBV12-4
j_gene: TRBJ2-7
CDR3aa: CASSVSGGLYEQYF
CDR3nt: TGTGCCAGCAGCGTTAGCGGGGGGTTGTACGAGCAGTACTTC

abundance: -
d_gene: -
v_gene: TRBV5-1
j_gene: TRBJ2-3
CDR3aa: CASSRTAQGRVTDTQYF
CDR3nt: TGCGCCAGCAGCCGGACCGCCCAGGGCAGGGTAACAGATACGCAGTATTTT

abundance: few
d_gene: TRBD2
v_gene: TRBV12-3/TRBV12-4
j_gene: TRBJ2-1
CDR3aa: CASSPGTRIGEQFF
CDR3nt: TGTGCCAGCAGTCCCGGGACTAGGATCGGTGAGCAGTTCTTC

abundance: few
d_gene: TRBD1
v_gene: TRBV4-2
j_gene: TRBJ2-2
CDR3aa: CASSLGTGGIGELFF
CDR3nt: TGTGCCAGCAGCCTCGGGACAGGGGGAATCGGGGAGCTGTTTTTT

abundance: few
d_gene: -
v_gene: TRBV24-1
j_gene: TRBJ2-3
CDR3aa: CATSATTGWATDTQYF
CDR3nt: TGTGCCACCAGTGCAACTACAGGGTGGGCCACAGATACGCAGTATTTT

abundance: -
d_gene: -
v_gene: TRBV28
j_gene: TRBJ2-7
CDR3aa: CASSSQGFYEQYF
CDR3nt: TGTGCCAGCAGTTCCCAGGGGTTCTACGAGCAGTACTTC

abundance: few
d_gene: -
v_gene: TRBV27
j_gene: TRBJ2-7
CDR3aa: CASTSPRTYEQYF
CDR3nt: TGTGCCAGCACGAGTCCAAGAACCTACGAGCAGTACTTC

abundance: few
d_gene: TRBD1
v_gene: TRBV20-1
j_gene: TRBJ2-7
CDR3aa: CSARDVAGGIGYEQYF
CDR3nt: TGCAGTGCTAGAGACGTTGCAGGGGGTATCGGCTACGAGCAGTACTTC

abundance: -
d_gene: TRBD1
v_gene: TRBV28
j_gene: TRBJ2-1
CDR3aa: CAGSWGQGNEQFF
CDR3nt: TGTGCCGGCAGTTGGGGACAGGGTAATGAGCAGTTCTTC

abundance: few
d_gene: TRBD2
v_gene: TRBV7-2
j_gene: TRBJ2-3
CDR3aa: CASSLGPAGGVNTQYF
CDR3nt: TGTGCCAGCAGCTTAGGTCCAGCTGGGGGGGTAAATACGCAGTATTTT

abundance: few
d_gene: -
v_gene: TRBV20-1
j_gene: TRBJ1-6
CDR3aa: CSARAGTNSPLHF
CDR3nt: TGCAGTGCTAGGGCCGGGACAAATTCACCCCTCCACTTT

abundance: -
d_gene: -
v_gene: TRBV5-8
j_gene: TRBJ2-1
CDR3aa: CASSSTRFSLNEQFF
CDR3nt: TGTGCCAGCAGCTCGACTAGATTTTCCCTCAATGAGCAGTTCTTC

abundance: -
d_gene: TRBD2
v_gene: TRBV5-1
j_gene: TRBJ2-5
CDR3aa: CASSLTSGVPQETQYF
CDR3nt: TGCGCCAGCAGCTTGACAAGCGGGGTACCTCAAGAGACCCAGTACTTC